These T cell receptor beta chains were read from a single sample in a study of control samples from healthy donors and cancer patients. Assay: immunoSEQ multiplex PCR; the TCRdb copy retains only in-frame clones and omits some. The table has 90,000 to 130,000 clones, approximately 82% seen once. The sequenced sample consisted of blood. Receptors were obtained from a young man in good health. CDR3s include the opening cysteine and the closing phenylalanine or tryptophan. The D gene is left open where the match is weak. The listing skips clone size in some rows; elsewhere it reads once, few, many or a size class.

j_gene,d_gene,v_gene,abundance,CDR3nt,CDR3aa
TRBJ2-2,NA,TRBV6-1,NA,TGTGCCAGCAGTGTGGAAACGGGGAGAAGGGGCACCGGGGAGCTGTTTTTT,CASSVETGRRGTGELFF
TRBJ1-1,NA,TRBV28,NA,TGTGCCAGCAGTTTAGCATACAACACTGAAGCTTTCTTT,CASSLAYNTEAFF
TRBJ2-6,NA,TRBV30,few,TGTGCCTGGAGCGACTTCTCTGGGGCCAACGTCCTGACTTTC,CAWSDFSGANVLTF
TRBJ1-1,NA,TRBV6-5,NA,TGTGCCAGCAGTTACTCGATAAGAATGAACACTGAAGCTTTCTTT,CASSYSIRMNTEAFF
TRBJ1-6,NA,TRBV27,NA,TGTGCCAGCAGTTACGCGTGGACAGCGAATTCACCCCTCCACTTT,CASSYAWTANSPLHF
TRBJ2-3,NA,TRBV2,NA,TGTGCCGTCGCTTCCGAGGGTGGTAGCGCAGATACGCAGTATTTT,CAVASEGGSADTQYF
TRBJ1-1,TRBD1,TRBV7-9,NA,TGTGCCAGCAGCCGAAGCGGCACAGGGGACACTGAAGCTTTCTTT,CASSRSGTGDTEAFF
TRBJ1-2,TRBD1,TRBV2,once,TGTGCCAGTAGGACAGGGGGCGGCGGCTACACCTTC,CASRTGGGGYTF
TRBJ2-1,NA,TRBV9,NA,TGTGCCAGCAGTTATACTACTTCGAGAAGCAATGAGCAGTTCTTC,CASSYTTSRSNEQFF
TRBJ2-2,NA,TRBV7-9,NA,TGTGCCAGCAGCTTCGGCGGGACCGGGGAGCTGTTTTTT,CASSFGGTGELFF
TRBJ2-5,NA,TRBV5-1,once,TGCGCCAGCAGCCTTATCACAGGCCAAGAGACCCAGTACTTC,CASSLITGQETQYF
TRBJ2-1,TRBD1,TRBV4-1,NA,TGCGCCAGCAGCCAACTTACATACAGGGGATACAATGAGCAGTTCTTC,CASSQLTYRGYNEQFF
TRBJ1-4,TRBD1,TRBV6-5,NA,TGTGCCAGCAGTTATGGACAGGGTGGAGAAAAACTGTTTTTT,CASSYGQGGEKLFF
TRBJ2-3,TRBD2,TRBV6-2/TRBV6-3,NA,TGTGCCAGCAGTACCTTACTAGCGGGGGGCTCAGATACGCAGTATTTT,CASSTLLAGGSDTQYF
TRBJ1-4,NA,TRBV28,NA,TGTGCCAGCTCCCTGGGCGGATTTAATGAAAAACTGTTTTTT,CASSLGGFNEKLFF
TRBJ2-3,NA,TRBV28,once,TGTGCCAGCAGTTCCCTCGGGGGAACGGCAGATACGCAGTATTTT,CASSSLGGTADTQYF
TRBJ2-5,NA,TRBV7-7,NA,TGTGCTAGCAGCTTAGGGGGAGCGGGGAAAGAGACCCAGTACTTC,CASSLGGAGKETQYF
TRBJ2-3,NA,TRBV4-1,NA,TGCGCCAGCAGCCGGTCGACTACTCCTCACTCTACAGATACGCAGTATTTT,CASSRSTTPHSTDTQYF
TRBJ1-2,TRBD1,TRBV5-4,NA,TGTGCCAGCAGCCGGGACAGGGCGCGGTCTGGCTACACCTTC,CASSRDRARSGYTF
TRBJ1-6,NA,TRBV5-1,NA,TGCGCCAGCAGCTTGGTAGTATCATATAATTCACCCCTCCACTTT,CASSLVVSYNSPLHF
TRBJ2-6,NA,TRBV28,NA,TGTGCCAGCAAGGACACCGGGGCCAACGTCCTGACTTTC,CASKDTGANVLTF
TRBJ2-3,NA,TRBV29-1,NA,TGCAGCGTTGTTTCACCCCTAAGGGGAAAAGATACGCAGTATTTT,CSVVSPLRGKDTQYF
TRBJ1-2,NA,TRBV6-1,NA,TGTGCCAGCAGTGTAGGGTGGGGGAACCCGAACTATGGCTACACCTTC,CASSVGWGNPNYGYTF
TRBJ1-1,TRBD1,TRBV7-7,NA,TGTGCCAGCAGCCCTATATCGGGACAGGGGAGGTACACTGAAGCTTTCTTT,CASSPISGQGRYTEAFF
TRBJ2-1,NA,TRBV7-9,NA,TGTGCCAGCAGCCTAGTCGCCTACAATGAGCAGTTCTTC,CASSLVAYNEQFF
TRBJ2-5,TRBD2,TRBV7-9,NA,TGTGCCAGCAGCTTACGCACCGGGCGTAGCGGGGGGGCCGGAGAGACCCAGTACTTC,CASSLRTGRSGGAGETQYF
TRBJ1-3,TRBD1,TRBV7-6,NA,TGTGCCAGCAGTTCAGCTGGTGAGGGGGCGGGAAACACCATATATTTT,CASSSAGEGAGNTIYF
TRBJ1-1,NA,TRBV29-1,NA,TGCAGCGTTGTAAGGGATTGGGACACTGAAGCTTTCTTT,CSVVRDWDTEAFF
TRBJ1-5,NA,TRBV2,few,TGTGCCAGCAGTGGACCCGAGGTTCAGCCCCAGCATTTT,CASSGPEVQPQHF
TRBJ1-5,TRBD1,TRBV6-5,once,TGTGCCAGCAGTTGGACAGGGGAGAATCAGCCCCAGCATTTT,CASSWTGENQPQHF
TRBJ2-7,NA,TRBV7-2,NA,TGTGCCAGCTCCTGGAACAGGGCGGTATCCTACGAGCAGTACTTC,CASSWNRAVSYEQYF
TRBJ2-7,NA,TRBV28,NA,TGTGCCAGCAGCCCTCATTTCGGCATAGGGGCCGAGCAGTACTTC,CASSPHFGIGAEQYF
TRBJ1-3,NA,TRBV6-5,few,TGTGCCACCCGGCAGGGGTTCTACTCTGGAAACACCATATATTTT,CATRQGFYSGNTIYF
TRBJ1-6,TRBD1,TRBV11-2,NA,TGTGCCAGCAGCTCCCTGGTCGGGACAGGGAGTTCACCCCTCCACTTT,CASSSLVGTGSSPLHF
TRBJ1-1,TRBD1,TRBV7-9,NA,TGTGCCAGCAGCAACCAACAGGGGGAGGAAACTGAAGCTTTCTTT,CASSNQQGEETEAFF
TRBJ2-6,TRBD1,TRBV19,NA,TGTGCCAGTAGTGGACAGGGGGGCTCTGGGGCCAACGTCCTGACTTTC,CASSGQGGSGANVLTF
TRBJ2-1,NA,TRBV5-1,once,TGCGCCAGCAGCTTGATGCCGCCTCCCGTCGATGAGCAGTTCTTC,CASSLMPPPVDEQFF
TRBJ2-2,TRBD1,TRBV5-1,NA,TGCGCCAGCAGCTTGACAGGGGAAAGAACCGGGGAGCTGTTTTTT,CASSLTGERTGELFF
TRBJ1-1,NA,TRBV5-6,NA,TGTGCCAGCAGCGCCGGGGGGTTGGACACTGAAGCTTTCTTT,CASSAGGLDTEAFF
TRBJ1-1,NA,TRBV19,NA,TGTGCCAGTAGCAGGGACAAGTCCACTGAAGCTTTCTTT,CASSRDKSTEAFF
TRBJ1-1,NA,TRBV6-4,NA,TGTGCCAGCAGTGTAGACAGGCTGAACACTGAAGCTTTCTTT,CASSVDRLNTEAFF
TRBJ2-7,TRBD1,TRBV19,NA,TGTGCCAGTAGAAGACAGGGGATGGGGGAGCAGTACTTC,CASRRQGMGEQYF